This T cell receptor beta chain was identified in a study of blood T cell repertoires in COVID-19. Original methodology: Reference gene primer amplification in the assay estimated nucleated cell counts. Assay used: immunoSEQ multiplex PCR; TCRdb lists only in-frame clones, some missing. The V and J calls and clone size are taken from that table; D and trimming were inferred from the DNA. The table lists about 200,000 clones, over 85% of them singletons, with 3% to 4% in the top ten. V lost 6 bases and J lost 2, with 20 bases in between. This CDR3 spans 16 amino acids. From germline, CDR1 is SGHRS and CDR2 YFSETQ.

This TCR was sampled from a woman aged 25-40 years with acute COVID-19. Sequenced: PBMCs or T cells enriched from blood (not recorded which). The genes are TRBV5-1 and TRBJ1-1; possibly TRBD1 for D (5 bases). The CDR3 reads CASTIEGTRSNTEAFF. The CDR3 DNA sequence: TGCGCCAGCACCATTGAGGGGACTAGATCAAACACTGAAGCTTTCTTT.